These 20 T cell receptor beta chains were all obtained from the same sample, sequenced in a study of molecular identifiers for immune sequencing clone quantification. TCRdb called the PCR reads again in MiXCR, with one record for every CDR3 protein. The sample has under 65,000 distinct CDR3 sequences; 20% to 25% are singletons. Sequencing was performed on naive CD8+ T cells from blood, with Jurkat cell RNA spiked in. Subset meaning: FACS-sorted CD8+CD4-CCR7+CD45RA+ naive T cells. These receptor sequences come from a human donor in good health. Some libraries in this study had Jurkat cell RNA spiked in.

This clonotype was counted many times. One junction end disagrees with the germline gene, perhaps due to a read error. This rearrangement joins TRBV4-3 to TRBJ2-7; 7 nucleotides line up with TRBD2. The CDR3 runs 14 residues. The germline V gene has CDR1 LGHNA and CDR2 YSLEER. CDR3 region: CASSPMTSSDEQYF. The CDR3 nucleotides read TGCGCCAGCAGCCCAATGACTAGCTCCGACGAGCAGTACTTC.

This clonotype was observed a handful of times. A much larger clone sits a single nucleotide away, making a read error possible. This chain connects TRBV2 to TRBJ1-5, with unresolved D. Germline loops: CDR1 SNHLY, CDR2 FYNNEI. The CDR3 has 13 residues. CDR3 sequence (DNA): TGTGCCAGCAGTGAACCTGAGAATCAGTCCCAGCATTTT. This gives the protein CASSEPENQSQHF.

The table lists this clonotype with many counts. The chain joins TRBV12-3 or TRBV12-4 to TRBJ2-2; TRBD2 agrees at 8 bases. With V trimmed by 6 bases and J by 4 bases, 7 bases remained unmatched. This CDR3 has 15 amino acids. The CDR3 here is CASSLGGGGTGELFF. DNA for the CDR3: TGTGCCAGCAGCCTCGGGGGGGGAGGCACCGGGGAGCTGTTTTTT.

This clonotype has a handful of counts. The rearrangement joins TRBV4-3 to TRBJ2-3, with a weak D call TRBD1 (5 bases). The CDR3 is 18 amino acids. Germline loops: CDR1 LGHNA, CDR2 YSLEER. V gave up 0 bases and J gave up 5 bases, with 21 bases separating them. The CDR3 coding sequence is TGCGCCAGCAGCCAAGATGGGTTAGGGGTGTTTAATTTAGATACGCAGTATTTT. Encoded protein: CASSQDGLGVFNLDTQYF.

Notes on this clonotype: A much larger clone sits a single nucleotide away, making a read error possible. The chain joins TRBV7-9 to TRBJ1-1; no firm D call. Germline V CDR1 and CDR2: SEHNR, FQNEAQ (reference sequence). CDR3 length: 16 amino acids. The CDR3 loop reads CASRPSTDTMNTGAFF. The CDR3 coding sequence is TGTGCCAGCAGACCCTCTACAGACACGATGAACACTGGAGCTTTCTTT.

Concerning this clonotype: The CDR3 end shows no conserved phenylalanine or tryptophan, and so a read error is likely. The J gene is TRBJ1-2, the V gene TRBV6-6; D gene unclear. CDR3 size: 12 residues. From germline, CDR1 is MNHNY and CDR2 SVGAGI (reference sequence). V dropped 0 bases and J dropped 8 bases, with 7 bases sitting between them. The CDR3 loop reads CASSYSRTGYTS. In DNA form, the CDR3 reads TGTGCCAGCAGTTACTCTAGAACGGGCTACACCTCC.

In this sample, this clonotype turned up many times. The chain uses TRBV4-2 and TRBJ2-7; 10 nucleotides match TRBD2. CDR1 is LGHNA, CDR2 YNFKEQ, per germline. The CDR3 has 17 amino acids. With V trimmed by 6 bases and J by 5 bases, 16 bases remained unmatched. This CDR3 is CASRGRKAGGSLDEQYF. The CDR3 nucleotides read TGTGCCAGCAGAGGCCGGAAAGCGGGAGGGAGTTTGGACGAGCAGTACTTC.

This clonotype came up a few times. This chain links TRBV10-3 with TRBJ2-2; no clear D. The CDR3 contains 12 residues. The germline gives CDR1 ENHRY, CDR2 SYGVKD. V dropped 9 bases and J dropped 1 base, with 6 bases sitting between them. The CDR3 DNA reads as TGTGCCATAAAACTGAACACCGGGGAGCTGTTTTTT. This sequence encodes CAIKLNTGELFF.

Many counts were recorded for this clonotype. This sequence joins TRBV5-4 and TRBJ1-1, with 12 positions matching TRBD1. Germline-derived CDR1 and CDR2 are SGHNT and YYREEE (reference sequence). The V and J ends lost 6 bases and 4 bases, in that order; junction bases with no gene match: 4. The CDR3 is 14 amino acids. CDR3 DNA sequence: TGTGCCAGCAACACGGGACAGGGGGCCACTGAAGCTTTCTTT. Translating it yields CASNTGQGATEAFF.

This clonotype occurred many times. This sequence joins TRBV28 and TRBJ2-3, with no clear D. Germline values: CDR1 MDHEN, CDR2 SYDVKM. V lost 3 bases to trimming and J lost 0 bases, with 7 bases between them. The length of the CDR3 is 14 residues. The CDR3 region has the DNA TGTGCCAGCAGTTTGGACGGGAGCACAGATACGCAGTATTTT. This gives the protein CASSLDGSTDTQYF.

This clonotype was recorded at least ten times. The J gene is TRBJ1-1, the V gene TRBV7-2; D remains ambiguous. Germline loops: CDR1 SGHTA, CDR2 FQGNSA. V lost 1 base, J lost 3 bases, and 12 bases lay in between. The CDR3 consists of 15 residues. CDR3 sequence (DNA): TGTGCCAGCAGCTTAGTTGGCGGGGTCGACACTGAAGCTTTCTTT. Its translation: CASSLVGGVDTEAFF.

In its sample, this clonotype was seen a few times. Its ends do not fully match the called genes, so a read error is possible. The rearrangement joins TRBV7-2 to TRBJ2-1, with D hard to call. The length of the CDR3 is 18 residues. Germline CDR1 and CDR2: SGHTA and FQGNSA. Written as DNA, the CDR3 is TGTGCCTGCAGCTTCAATCTCGCTTTAGTAAGCTCCTACAATGAGCAGTTCTTC. Protein sequence: CACSFNLALVSSYNEQFF.

V usage is TRBV7-2 and J usage is TRBJ2-1, with D unclear. The ends were cut back, 8 bases at V and 0 bases at J, with 11 bases in the middle. This CDR3 has 14 residues. The V gene's germline CDR1 is SGHTA and CDR2 FQGNSA. The CDR3 is CASRPDSSYNEQFF. CDR3 bases: TGTGCCAGCCGCCCTGACTCCTCCTACAATGAGCAGTTCTTC.

This clonotype was observed many times. Its ends do not fully match the called genes, so a read error is possible. V usage is TRBV7-9 and J usage is TRBJ2-5; D uncertain. Germline assignment: CDR1 SEHNR and CDR2 FQNEAQ (reference sequence). There are 10 residues in the CDR3. CDR3 DNA sequence: TGTGCCAGCAGCTTATCCCAACTTCGGTTC. Translation gives CASSLSQLRF.

This clonotype was seen ten or more times. V is TRBV19 and J is TRBJ2-6; 8 bases align to TRBD1. The germline V gene has CDR1 LNHDA and CDR2 SQIVND (reference sequence). The CDR3 contains 17 residues. V dropped 6 bases and J dropped 2; count of bases not matched to a gene: 9. The CDR3 loop is CASRTSRTGTGANVLTF. DNA for the CDR3: TGTGCCAGTAGAACTTCCCGGACAGGGACTGGGGCCAACGTCCTGACTTTC.

Concerning this clonotype itself: A much larger clone differs by one base, so this may be a read error. The chain uses TRBV6-1 and TRBJ2-7; D might be TRBD1 (5 bases). Germline lookup yields CDR1 MNHNS and CDR2 SASEGT. Deletions cut 5 bases from V and 7 bases from J, with 18 bases between. The CDR3 consists of 14 residues. Here the CDR3 DNA reads TGTGCCAGCAGTACCAGGCAGGGAACGTTGGAGCAGTACTTC. Amino acids: CASSTRQGTLEQYF.

A word on this clonotype: A read error may explain this, as a much larger clone is one base away. The rearrangement joins TRBV3-1 to TRBJ1-1, with D possibly being TRBD1 (6 bases). Germline CDR1 is LGHDT and CDR2 is YNNKEL (reference sequence). The CDR3 covers 16 residues. In nucleotides, the CDR3 is TGTGCCAGCAGCCAAGTTTCGGGGGCGGGGGCCACTGAAGCTTACTTT. Its translation is CASSQVSGAGATEAYF.

The V gene is TRBV9, the J gene TRBJ2-1, with TRBD2 as a possible D gene (6 bases). The CDR3 has 19 residues. The ends were cut back, 7 bases at V and 0 bases at J, with 26 bases in the middle. CDR1 SGDLS and CDR2 YYNGEE come from the germline V gene. In DNA, the CDR3 is TGTGCCAGCGATGATGGGGGGATGGGATCTGCCGACTCCTACAATGAGCAGTTCTTC. It codes for CASDDGGMGSADSYNEQFF.

There are many counts of this clonotype. The V and J genes are TRBV14 and TRBJ1-4; D possibly corresponds to TRBD1 (5 bases). The V end was cut by 0 bases, the J end by 7 bases, with 21 bases between. This CDR3 region has 18 residues. Germline CDR1 and CDR2: SGHDN and FVKESK. CDR3 DNA sequence: TGTGCCAGCAGCCAAGATTCAGGACACCCGATGAGAAGTGAAAAACTGTTTTTT. Translation gives CASSQDSGHPMRSEKLFF.

Regarding this clonotype: One junction end does not reproduce the germline sequence, and a read error may be involved. The gene calls are TRBV6-2 or TRBV6-3 and TRBJ2-5; TRBD2 agrees at 7 bases. Germline-derived CDR1 and CDR2 are MNHEY and SVGEGT. There are 17 residues in the CDR3. CDR3: CSSSTRLALKPQEAQYF. In nucleotides, the CDR3 is TGTTCCAGCAGCACAAGACTAGCCCTCAAACCCCAAGAGGCCCAGTACTTC.